This T cell receptor (beta chain) appears in the sequencing data of a study of blood T cell repertoires in COVID-19 (dated by TCRdb to the early 2020s). With regard to the full study: The collaborator samples originated in the United States, Italy and Spain and spanned the acute and convalescent phases of COVID-19. The material from the prospective study consisted of cDNA or gDNA derived from T cells, B-cell-depleted T cells, or PBMCs. Subjects who had been exposed to COVID-19, were actively infected with it, or had recovered from it provided the deeply sampled blood TCRbeta repertoires that made up the dataset. A freely available public database, intended as a resource for researchers studying the immune response to SARS-CoV-2, is where the repertoires were released. The samples were drawn from the first 160 participants of the ongoing ImmuneRACE study and from 950 to 1,500 subjects provided by 6 global collaborators. Sample metadata almost always included a de-identified subject ID, COVID-19 status, age in years and sex. Where available, HLA class I and class II types were taken from metadata supplied by the sample provider and were not determined by assay-based typing. The research as a whole found: The amount of clinical and demographic metadata varied by source and participant and was provided uncurated.

One collaborating source in Seattle enrolled patients during active infection and followed them longitudinally through the course of disease. The collaborating institutions used their own protocols to collect whole blood in K2EDTA tubes. For TCRbeta analysis, collaborators shipped samples as frozen whole blood, isolated PBMCs, or DNA extracted from either of those sample types. TCRbeta CDR3 regions were amplified from genomic DNA by means of the immunoSEQ Assay, a bias-controlled multiplex PCR. The authors' pipeline ran thus. Nucleated cell counts per sample were estimated from amplification of reference gene primers within the assay. Sequence reads were collapsed and filtered to measure the absolute abundance of every unique TCRbeta CDR3 rearrangement. For each sample, productive Simpson clonality was calculated as the square root of Simpson's diversity index across productive rearrangements. Drawn from immuneACCESS, this table holds only the in-frame rearrangements with V and J called that TCRdb kept. Clones are partly lost; checked studies trace under half to an unresolved V gene and leave the rest unexplained. The V and J calls and clone size come from that table; D and trimming were worked out from the DNA. Recorded for this sample are 200,000 to 250,000 clones; about 84% of them occurred a single time. The top ten clones comprise roughly 7.6% of the sample.

Comments on this clone: The antigen it recognizes is unknown. Base qualities were left out, and no much larger clone turns up one base away.

The CDR3 holds 12 amino acids from the cysteine to the phenylalanine. Only CDR3 DNA remains: 36 bases, in frame from the first base. CDR1 and CDR2 were assigned from the germline V gene (reference sequence) as LNHDA and SQIVND. The junction carries 11 bases between V and J, which are trimmed by 7 bases and 7 bases respectively. Recombination joined TRBV19 with TRBJ1-5; matching of 6 bases hints at TRBD1 as the D gene. This clonotype was sampled from a woman older than 75 with COVID-19, enrolled during active disease. Sequencing was done on a sample of peripheral blood. The CDR3 region has the sequence CASTGVGQPQHF. The nucleotide sequence is given as TGTGCCAGTACAGGGGTCGGACAGCCCCAGCATTTT.